This T cell receptor (beta chain) emerged from a study of cytomegalovirus exposure and HLA in healthy donors. Vbeta (60) and Jbeta (13) primers were used in the PCR. Data came from immunoSEQ multiplex PCR; TCRdb stores just in-frame clones and leaves some out. The data contain around 160,000 clones, more than 65% of them singletons. J gave up 3 bases and V 3 bases, and 9 bases lay outside the gene matches. This CDR3 has 16 residues. From germline, CDR1 is SGDLS and CDR2 YYNGEE. The V gene is TRBV9, the J gene TRBJ1-5, with TRBD1 matching 7 bases. Sequencing used PBMCs. The origin of this receptor is a woman between 40 and 55 years old in good health and CMV-seropositive. CDR3 loop: CASSEGVQGTNQPQHF. The DNA for the CDR3 is TGTGCCAGCAGCGAGGGGGTACAGGGGACCAATCAGCCCCAGCATTTT.